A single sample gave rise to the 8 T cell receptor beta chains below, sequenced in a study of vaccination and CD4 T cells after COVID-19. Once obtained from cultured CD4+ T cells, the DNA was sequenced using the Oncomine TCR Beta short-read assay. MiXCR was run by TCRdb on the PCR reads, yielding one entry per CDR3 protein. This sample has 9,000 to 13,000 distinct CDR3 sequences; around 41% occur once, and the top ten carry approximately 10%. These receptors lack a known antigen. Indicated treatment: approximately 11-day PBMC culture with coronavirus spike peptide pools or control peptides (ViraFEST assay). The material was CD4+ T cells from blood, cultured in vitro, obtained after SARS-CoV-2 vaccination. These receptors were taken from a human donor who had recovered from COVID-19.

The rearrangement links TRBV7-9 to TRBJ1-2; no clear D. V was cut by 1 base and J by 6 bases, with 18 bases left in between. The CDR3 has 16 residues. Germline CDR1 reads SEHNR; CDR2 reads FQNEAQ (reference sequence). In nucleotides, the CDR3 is TGTGCCAGCAGCTTAGGGGTCACCTCCCCAGCCCATGGCTACACCTTC. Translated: CASSLGVTSPAHGYTF.

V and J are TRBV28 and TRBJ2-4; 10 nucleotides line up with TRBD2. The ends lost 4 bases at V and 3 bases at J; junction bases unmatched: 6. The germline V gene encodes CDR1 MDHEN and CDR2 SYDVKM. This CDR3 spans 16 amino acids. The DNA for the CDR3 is TGTGCCAGCAGTTCCCTAGCGGGAGAGGGCAAAAACATTCAGTACTTC. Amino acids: CASSSLAGEGKNIQYF.

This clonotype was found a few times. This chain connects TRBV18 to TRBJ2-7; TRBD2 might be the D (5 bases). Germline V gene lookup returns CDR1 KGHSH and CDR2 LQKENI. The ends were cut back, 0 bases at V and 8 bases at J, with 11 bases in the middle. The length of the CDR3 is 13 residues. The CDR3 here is CASSPPGVEKQYF. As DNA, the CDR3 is TGTGCCAGCTCACCACCGGGAGTCGAGAAGCAGTACTTC. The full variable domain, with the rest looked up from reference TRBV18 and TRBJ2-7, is NAGVMQNPRHLVRRRGQEARLRCSPMKGHSHVYWYRQLPEEGLKFMVYLQKENIIDESGMPKERFSAEFPKEGPSILRIQQVVRGDSAAYFCASSPPGVEKQYFGPGTRLTVT.

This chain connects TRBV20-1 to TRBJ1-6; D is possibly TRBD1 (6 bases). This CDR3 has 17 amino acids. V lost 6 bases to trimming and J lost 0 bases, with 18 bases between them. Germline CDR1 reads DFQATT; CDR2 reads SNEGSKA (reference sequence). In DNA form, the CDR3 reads TGCAGTGCCCCCAGGGGAGCAGGGAGCTCCTATAATTCACCCCTCCACTTT. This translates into CSAPRGAGSSYNSPLHF.

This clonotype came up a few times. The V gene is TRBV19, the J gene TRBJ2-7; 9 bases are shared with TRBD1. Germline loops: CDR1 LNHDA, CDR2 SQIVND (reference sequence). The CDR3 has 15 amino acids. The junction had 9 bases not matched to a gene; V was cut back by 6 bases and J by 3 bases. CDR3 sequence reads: CASRVDRGGNYEQYF. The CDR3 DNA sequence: TGTGCCAGTAGGGTGGACAGGGGAGGCAACTACGAGCAGTACTTC.

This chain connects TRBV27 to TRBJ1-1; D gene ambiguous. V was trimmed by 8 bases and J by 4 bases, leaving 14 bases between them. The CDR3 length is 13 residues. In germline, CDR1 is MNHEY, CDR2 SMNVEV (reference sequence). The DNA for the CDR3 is TGTGCCAGCTTATCGATTAGGTCCACTGAAGCTTTCTTT. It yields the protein CASLSIRSTEAFF.

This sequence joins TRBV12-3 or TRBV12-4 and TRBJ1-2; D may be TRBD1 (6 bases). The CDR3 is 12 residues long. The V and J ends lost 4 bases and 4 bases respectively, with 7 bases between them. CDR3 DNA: TGTGCCAGCAGTTCAGGGGTCTATGGCTACACCTTC. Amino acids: CASSSGVYGYTF.

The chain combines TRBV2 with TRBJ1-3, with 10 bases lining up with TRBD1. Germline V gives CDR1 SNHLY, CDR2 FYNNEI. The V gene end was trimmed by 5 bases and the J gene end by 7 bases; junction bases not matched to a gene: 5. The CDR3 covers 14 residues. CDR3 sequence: CASSPPGQGNTIYF. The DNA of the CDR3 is TGTGCCAGCAGTCCTCCGGGACAGGGGAACACCATATATTTT.